The TCR beta chain described here comes from a study of T-cell memory formation after mild COVID-19. In the study overall: TCR clusters largely stayed donor specific. Study-level findings and limits: Certain responding clones were present in pre-infection memory, suggesting participation of cross-reactive memory. Those CD4+ clones that contracted were mainly in CM and EM (CD8+ ones in EMRA).

The CDR3 is 12 residues long. V lost 6 bases and J lost 5, with 11 bases in between. The germline V gene encodes CDR1 SEHNR and CDR2 FQNEAQ (reference sequence). As concerns this clonotype: What it binds is not known.

TCRdb reanalysed the 5' RACE reads using MiXCR and keeps one entry per CDR3 protein. The repertoire has 190,000 or so distinct CDR3 sequences, about a fifth of them found once; the top ten carry more than 20%. The sequenced material came from PBMCs or a T cell subset sorted from them (not recorded which). The clonotype originates from an adult woman who had mild COVID-19 (a few samples of this study predate the infection). Cell type and time point are not known. The rearrangement joins TRBV7-9 to TRBJ2-7, with D perhaps TRBD1 or TRBD2 (5 bases each). The CDR3 region has the DNA TGTGCCAGCAGGCTAGTGGGGGACGAGCAGTACTTC. It translates to CASRLVGDEQYF.